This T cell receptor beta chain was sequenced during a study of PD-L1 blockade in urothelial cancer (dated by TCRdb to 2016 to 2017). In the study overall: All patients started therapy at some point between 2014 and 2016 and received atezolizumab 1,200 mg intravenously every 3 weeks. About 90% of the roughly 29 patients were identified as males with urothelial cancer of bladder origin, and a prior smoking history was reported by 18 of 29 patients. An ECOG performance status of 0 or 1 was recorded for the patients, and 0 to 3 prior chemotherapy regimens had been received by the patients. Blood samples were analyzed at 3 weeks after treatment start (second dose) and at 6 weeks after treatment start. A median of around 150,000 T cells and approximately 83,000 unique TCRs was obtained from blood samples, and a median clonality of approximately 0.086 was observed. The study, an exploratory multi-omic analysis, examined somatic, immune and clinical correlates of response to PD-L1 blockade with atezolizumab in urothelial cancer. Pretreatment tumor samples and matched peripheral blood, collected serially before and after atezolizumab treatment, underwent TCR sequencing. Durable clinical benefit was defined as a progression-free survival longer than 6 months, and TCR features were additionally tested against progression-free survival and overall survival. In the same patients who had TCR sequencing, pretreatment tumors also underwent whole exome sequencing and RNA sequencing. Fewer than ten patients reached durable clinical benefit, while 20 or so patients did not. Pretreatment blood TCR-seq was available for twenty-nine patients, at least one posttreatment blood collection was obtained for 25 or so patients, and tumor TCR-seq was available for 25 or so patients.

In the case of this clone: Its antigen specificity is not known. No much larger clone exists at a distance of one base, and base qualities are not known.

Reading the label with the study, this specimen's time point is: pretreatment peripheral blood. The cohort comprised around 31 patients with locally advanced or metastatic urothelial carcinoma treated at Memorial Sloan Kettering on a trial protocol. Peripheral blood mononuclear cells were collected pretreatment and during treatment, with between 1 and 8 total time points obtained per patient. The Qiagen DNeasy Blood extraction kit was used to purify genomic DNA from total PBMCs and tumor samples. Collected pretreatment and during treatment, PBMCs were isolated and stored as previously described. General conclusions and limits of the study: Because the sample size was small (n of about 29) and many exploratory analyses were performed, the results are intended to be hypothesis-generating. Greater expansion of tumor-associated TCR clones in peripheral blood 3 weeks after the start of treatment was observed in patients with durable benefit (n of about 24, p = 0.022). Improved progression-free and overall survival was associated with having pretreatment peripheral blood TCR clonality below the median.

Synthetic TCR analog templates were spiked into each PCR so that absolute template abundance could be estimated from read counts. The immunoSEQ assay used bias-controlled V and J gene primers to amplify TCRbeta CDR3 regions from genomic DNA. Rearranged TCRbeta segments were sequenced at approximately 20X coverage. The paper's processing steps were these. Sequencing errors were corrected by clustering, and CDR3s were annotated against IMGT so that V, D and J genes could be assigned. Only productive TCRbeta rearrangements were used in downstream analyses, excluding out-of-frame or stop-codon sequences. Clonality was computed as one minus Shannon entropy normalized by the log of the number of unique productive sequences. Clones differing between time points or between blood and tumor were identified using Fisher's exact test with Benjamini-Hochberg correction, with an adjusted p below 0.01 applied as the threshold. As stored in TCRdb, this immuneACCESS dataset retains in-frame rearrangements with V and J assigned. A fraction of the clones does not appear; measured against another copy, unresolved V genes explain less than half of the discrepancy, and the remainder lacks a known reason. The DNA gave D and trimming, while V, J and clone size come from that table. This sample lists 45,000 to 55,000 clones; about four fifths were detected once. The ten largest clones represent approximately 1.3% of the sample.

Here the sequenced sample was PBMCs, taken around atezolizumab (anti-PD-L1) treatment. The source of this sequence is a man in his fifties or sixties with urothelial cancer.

This receptor carries the CDR3 CASSEVGSGRTSQYF. In nucleotides, the sequence is TGTGCCAGCAGTGAAGTAGGGAGCGGGAGGACCTCGCAGTACTTC. The chain is made from TRBV25-1 and TRBJ2-7; 9 central nucleotides agree with TRBD2. At the junction V is shortened by 2 bases and J by 9 bases; bases outside the gene matches: 11. The CDR1 and CDR2 encoded by the germline V gene are MGHDK and SYGVNS. The CDR3, from cysteine to phenylalanine, totals 15 residues. CDR3 DNA only is kept here, 45 bases in frame from base 1.